The source of this T cell receptor (beta chain) is a study of cytomegalovirus exposure and HLA in healthy donors. Regarding the study as a whole: From TCR beta sequences, most subjects' HLA-A and HLA-B alleles were reportedly predicted accurately.

Remarks on this clone: The antigen remains undetermined.

Every donor was a healthy person donating bone marrow. Primers included in the PCR were 60 Vbeta and 13 Jbeta primers. The assay was immunoSEQ multiplex PCR, and TCRdb's table has in-frame clones only and misses some. Here the sample spans approximately 140,000 clones, approximately 72% being singletons. V lost 1 base and J lost 6; bases outside the gene matches: 10. Looked up from germline, CDR1 is SGHVS and CDR2 is FQNEAQ. The CDR3 has 16 amino acids. The V call is TRBV7-8, the J call TRBJ2-7; 9 bases line up with TRBD2. What was sequenced was PBMCs. This receptor was obtained from a human donor in good health. The CDR3 protein is CASSLGSSVREGEQYF. DNA of the CDR3: TGTGCCAGCAGCTTAGGTAGTTCGGTGCGGGAGGGCGAGCAGTACTTC.